What follows is one T cell receptor beta chain and its context. This record comes from a study of CD8+CD57+ T cells in acquired aplastic anemia. V lost 8 bases and J lost 4, with 14 bases in between. Germline V gene data show CDR1 as DFQATT and CDR2 as SNEGSKA (reference sequence). The CDR3 is 13 amino acids. Sequenced patients had shown CD8+CD57+ cell expansion by flow cytometry. Profiles of TCR beta VDJ and CDR3 were generated from a genomic DNA template. MiXCR, applied by TCRdb to the reads, yields one record per CDR3 protein. Of about 98,000 distinct CDR3 sequences in the sample, about 66% are singletons; the top ten hold 60% to 80%.

The clonotype comes from a human donor with aplastic anemia. The V and J genes are TRBV20-1 and TRBJ2-2; D gene uncertain. Sequencing was performed on sorted CD4+, CD8+, or CD8+CD57+ T cells (not recorded which) from PBMCs. The CDR3 coding sequence is TGCAGTATAAGAGGCCTCACCACCGGGGAGCTGTTTTTT. This encodes CSIRGLTTGELFF.